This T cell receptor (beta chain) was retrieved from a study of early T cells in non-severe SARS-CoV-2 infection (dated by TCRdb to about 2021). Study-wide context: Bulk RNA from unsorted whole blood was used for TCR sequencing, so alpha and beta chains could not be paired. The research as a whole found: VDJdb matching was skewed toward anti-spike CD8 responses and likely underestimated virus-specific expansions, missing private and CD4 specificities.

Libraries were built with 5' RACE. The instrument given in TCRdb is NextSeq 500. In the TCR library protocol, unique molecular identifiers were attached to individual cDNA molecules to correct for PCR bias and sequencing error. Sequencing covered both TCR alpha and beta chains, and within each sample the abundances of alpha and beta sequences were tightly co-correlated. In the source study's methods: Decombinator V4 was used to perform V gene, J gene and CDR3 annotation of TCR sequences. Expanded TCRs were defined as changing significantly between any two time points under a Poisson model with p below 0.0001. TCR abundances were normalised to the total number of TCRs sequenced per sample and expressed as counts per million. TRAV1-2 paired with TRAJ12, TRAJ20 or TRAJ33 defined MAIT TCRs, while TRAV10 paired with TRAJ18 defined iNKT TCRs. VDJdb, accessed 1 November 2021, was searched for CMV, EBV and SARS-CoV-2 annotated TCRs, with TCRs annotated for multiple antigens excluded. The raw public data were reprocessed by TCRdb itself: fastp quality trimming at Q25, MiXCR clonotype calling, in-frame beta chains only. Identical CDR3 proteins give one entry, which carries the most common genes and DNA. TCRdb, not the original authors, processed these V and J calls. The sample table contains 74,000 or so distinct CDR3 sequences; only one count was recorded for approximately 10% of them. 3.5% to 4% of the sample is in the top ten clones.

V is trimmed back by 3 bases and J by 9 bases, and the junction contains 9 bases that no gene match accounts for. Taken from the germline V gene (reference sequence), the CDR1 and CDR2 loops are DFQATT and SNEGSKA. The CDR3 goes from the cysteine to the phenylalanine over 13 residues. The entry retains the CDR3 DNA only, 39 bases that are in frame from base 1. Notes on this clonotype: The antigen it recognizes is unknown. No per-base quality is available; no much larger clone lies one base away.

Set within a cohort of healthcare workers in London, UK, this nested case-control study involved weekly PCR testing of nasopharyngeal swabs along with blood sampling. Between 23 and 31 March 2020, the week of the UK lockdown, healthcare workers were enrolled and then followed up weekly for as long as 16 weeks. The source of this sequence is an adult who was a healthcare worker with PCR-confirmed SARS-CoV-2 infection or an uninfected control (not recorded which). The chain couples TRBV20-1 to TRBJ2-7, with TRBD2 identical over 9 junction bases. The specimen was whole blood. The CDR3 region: CSASAKGLAVQYF. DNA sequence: TGCAGTGCTAGTGCCAAGGGACTAGCAGTGCAGTACTTC.